This T cell receptor (beta chain) was sequenced for a study of T-cell reconstitution after alpha-beta-depleted transplantation in children. In this sample, this clonotype turned up many times. Germline V CDR1 and CDR2: MGHDK, SYGVNS. Trimming removed 4 bases from V and 6 bases from J, with 11 bases in between. CDR3 length equals 13 residues. The TCRbeta library was prepared with unique molecular identifiers. TCRdb re-analysed the PCR reads in MiXCR, keeping a single row per CDR3 protein. The sample holds 490,000 or so distinct CDR3 sequences, roughly an eighth seen once. This specimen was PBMCs from the stem cell graft donor, taken from the stem cell graft. The chain carries TRBV25-1 and TRBJ2-3; D might be TRBD1 (6 bases). The receptor comes from a human donor who donated a stem cell graft to a child with combined immunodeficiency. CDR3 nucleotides: TGTGCCAGCAGTGCCCCAGGGGTTGATACGCAGTATTTT. Translated, it gives CASSAPGVDTQYF.